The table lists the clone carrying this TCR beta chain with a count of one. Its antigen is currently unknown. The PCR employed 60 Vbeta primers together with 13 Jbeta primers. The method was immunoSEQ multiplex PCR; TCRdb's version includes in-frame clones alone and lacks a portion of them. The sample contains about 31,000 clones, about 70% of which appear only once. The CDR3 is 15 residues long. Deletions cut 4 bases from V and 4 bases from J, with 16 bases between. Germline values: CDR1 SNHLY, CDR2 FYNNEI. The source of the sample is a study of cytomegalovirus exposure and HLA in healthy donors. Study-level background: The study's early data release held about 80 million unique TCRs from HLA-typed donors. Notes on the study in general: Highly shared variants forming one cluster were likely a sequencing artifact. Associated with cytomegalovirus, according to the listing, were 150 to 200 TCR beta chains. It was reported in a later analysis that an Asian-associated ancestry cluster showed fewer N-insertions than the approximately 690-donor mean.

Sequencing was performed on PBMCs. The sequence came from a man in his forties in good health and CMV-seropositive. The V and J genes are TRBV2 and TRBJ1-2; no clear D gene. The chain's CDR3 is CASSVRGDRGYGYTF. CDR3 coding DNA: TGTGCCAGCAGTGTCCGGGGAGATAGAGGCTATGGCTACACCTTC.